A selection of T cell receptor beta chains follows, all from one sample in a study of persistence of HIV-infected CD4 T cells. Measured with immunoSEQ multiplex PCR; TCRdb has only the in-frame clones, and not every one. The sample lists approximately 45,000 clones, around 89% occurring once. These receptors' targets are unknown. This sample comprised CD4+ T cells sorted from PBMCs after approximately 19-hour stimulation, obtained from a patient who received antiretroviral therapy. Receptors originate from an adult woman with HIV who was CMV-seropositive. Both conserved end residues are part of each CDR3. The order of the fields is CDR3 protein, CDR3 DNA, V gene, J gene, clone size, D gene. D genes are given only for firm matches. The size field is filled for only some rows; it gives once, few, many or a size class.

cdr3_aa: CASSVGGYGTEAFF; cdr3_nt: TGTGCCAGCAGTGTAGGGGGGTATGGCACTGAAGCTTTCTTT; v_call: TRBV6-4; j_call: TRBJ1-1; clone_size: .; d_call: .
cdr3_aa: CASFGLSPSYEQYF; cdr3_nt: TGTGCCAGCTTCGGACTATCTCCATCCTACGAGCAGTACTTC; v_call: TRBV2; j_call: TRBJ2-7; clone_size: .; d_call: .
cdr3_aa: CASSNRLAGVETQYF; cdr3_nt: TGTGCCAGCAGCAACCGACTAGCGGGCGTGGAGACCCAGTACTTC; v_call: TRBV11-3; j_call: TRBJ2-5; clone_size: .; d_call: TRBD2
cdr3_aa: CATSDPSGRATGELFF; cdr3_nt: TGTGCCACCAGTGATCCTAGCGGGAGGGCCACCGGGGAGCTGTTTTTT; v_call: TRBV24-1; j_call: TRBJ2-2; clone_size: .; d_call: TRBD2
cdr3_aa: CASSELGGGSSGNTIYF; cdr3_nt: TGTGCCAGCAGTGAATTAGGTGGCGGGAGCTCTGGAAACACCATATATTTT; v_call: TRBV6-1; j_call: TRBJ1-3; clone_size: .; d_call: .
cdr3_aa: CASSLVGPGANVLTF; cdr3_nt: TGTGCCAGCAGCTTGGTGGGCCCTGGGGCCAACGTCCTGACTTTC; v_call: TRBV5-5; j_call: TRBJ2-6; clone_size: .; d_call: .
cdr3_aa: CSASQGAGTQYF; cdr3_nt: TGCAGTGCTAGTCAGGGGGCAGGTACGCAGTATTTT; v_call: TRBV20-1; j_call: TRBJ2-3; clone_size: .; d_call: TRBD1
cdr3_aa: CASSLAKSGSTDTQYF; cdr3_nt: TGTGCCAGCAGCTTGGCCAAAAGCGGGAGCACAGATACGCAGTATTTT; v_call: TRBV7-3; j_call: TRBJ2-3; clone_size: .; d_call: .
cdr3_aa: CASSTQDYEQYF; cdr3_nt: TGTGCCAGCAGTACTCAGGACTACGAGCAGTACTTC; v_call: TRBV28; j_call: TRBJ2-7; clone_size: .; d_call: .
cdr3_aa: CASSGFGGGLAGGVNEQFF; cdr3_nt: TGTGCCAGCAGCGGGTTCGGGGGGGGACTAGCGGGAGGTGTGAATGAGCAGTTCTTC; v_call: TRBV3-1/TRBV3-2; j_call: TRBJ2-1; clone_size: .; d_call: TRBD2
cdr3_aa: CASRGQGNTEAFF; cdr3_nt: TGTGCCAGCAGGGGACAGGGGAACACTGAAGCTTTCTTT; v_call: TRBV12-3/TRBV12-4; j_call: TRBJ1-1; clone_size: .; d_call: TRBD1
cdr3_aa: CASSLYANTEAFF; cdr3_nt: TGTGCCAGCAGTTTATACGCGAACACTGAAGCTTTCTTT; v_call: TRBV28; j_call: TRBJ1-1; clone_size: once; d_call: .
cdr3_aa: CASRTVGAGNYGYTF; cdr3_nt: TGTGCCAGCAGGACAGTGGGGGCAGGGAACTATGGCTACACCTTC; v_call: TRBV28; j_call: TRBJ1-2; clone_size: .; d_call: .
cdr3_aa: CASSPKPNNYGYTF; cdr3_nt: TGTGCCAGTAGCCCGAAACCAAATAACTATGGCTACACCTTC; v_call: TRBV19; j_call: TRBJ1-2; clone_size: .; d_call: .
cdr3_aa: CASRGRGTYNEQFF; cdr3_nt: TGTGCCAGCAGGGGGCGAGGTACCTACAATGAGCAGTTCTTC; v_call: TRBV11-3; j_call: TRBJ2-1; clone_size: .; d_call: .
cdr3_aa: CASSQDGTGGWTDTQYF; cdr3_nt: TGCGCCAGCAGCCAAGACGGGACAGGGGGATGGACAGATACGCAGTATTTT; v_call: TRBV4-1; j_call: TRBJ2-3; clone_size: .; d_call: TRBD1
cdr3_aa: CAWSVARGGNTIYF; cdr3_nt: TGTGCCTGGAGTGTGGCCAGGGGTGGAAACACCATATATTTT; v_call: TRBV30; j_call: TRBJ1-3; clone_size: .; d_call: .
cdr3_aa: CASSSGAGANTGELFF; cdr3_nt: TGCGCCAGCAGCTCCGGAGCGGGAGCGAACACCGGGGAGCTGTTTTTT; v_call: TRBV5-1; j_call: TRBJ2-2; clone_size: once; d_call: TRBD2
cdr3_aa: CASSRHTNTEAFF; cdr3_nt: TGTGCCAGCAGCCGCCATACGAACACTGAAGCTTTCTTT; v_call: TRBV11-1; j_call: TRBJ1-1; clone_size: .; d_call: .
cdr3_aa: CASSYREQRGYTF; cdr3_nt: TGTGCCAGCAGTTACAGGGAACAACGGGGTTACACCTTC; v_call: TRBV12-3/TRBV12-4; j_call: TRBJ1-2; clone_size: .; d_call: .
cdr3_aa: CASSPIEGNTEAFF; cdr3_nt: TGTGCCAGCTCACCGATTGAGGGGAACACTGAAGCTTTCTTT; v_call: TRBV18; j_call: TRBJ1-1; clone_size: .; d_call: .
cdr3_aa: CASSFHQGFDGYTF; cdr3_nt: TGTGCCAGCAGTTTCCACCAGGGTTTTGATGGCTACACCTTC; v_call: TRBV27; j_call: TRBJ1-2; clone_size: .; d_call: .
cdr3_aa: CASGTGTALFF; cdr3_nt: TGTGCCAGCGGTACAGGGACAGCACTGTTTTTT; v_call: TRBV28; j_call: TRBJ1-4; clone_size: .; d_call: TRBD1
cdr3_aa: CASSPDLVAGAYNEQFF; cdr3_nt: TGTGCCAGCAGCCCAGATCTGGTAGCGGGGGCCTACAATGAGCAGTTCTTC; v_call: TRBV7-9; j_call: TRBJ2-1; clone_size: .; d_call: TRBD2
cdr3_aa: CASSGPSSAGYGYTF; cdr3_nt: TGTGCCAGCAGTGGGCCATCCTCAGCAGGCTATGGCTACACCTTC; v_call: TRBV28; j_call: TRBJ1-2; clone_size: .; d_call: .
cdr3_aa: CASEVRDRGLKGTEAFF; cdr3_nt: TGTGCCAGCGAAGTAAGGGACAGGGGCCTGAAGGGCACTGAAGCTTTCTTT; v_call: TRBV2; j_call: TRBJ1-1; clone_size: .; d_call: TRBD1
cdr3_aa: CASSFFKANTGELFF; cdr3_nt: TGTGCCAGCAGCTTCTTTAAGGCGAACACCGGGGAGCTGTTTTTT; v_call: TRBV5-4; j_call: TRBJ2-2; clone_size: .; d_call: .
cdr3_aa: CASSRGQGRTQYF; cdr3_nt: TGTGCCAGCAGCCGCGGACAGGGGAGGACCCAGTACTTC; v_call: TRBV11-3; j_call: TRBJ2-5; clone_size: .; d_call: TRBD1
cdr3_aa: CASSLQGKDYNEQFF; cdr3_nt: TGTGCCAGCAGCTTACAGGGGAAAGACTACAATGAGCAGTTCTTC; v_call: TRBV7-9; j_call: TRBJ2-1; clone_size: .; d_call: .
cdr3_aa: CASSSSGANVLTF; cdr3_nt: TGTGCCAGCAGCTCCTCTGGGGCCAACGTCCTGACTTTC; v_call: TRBV7-8; j_call: TRBJ2-6; clone_size: .; d_call: .
cdr3_aa: CASSRGGFKTQYF; cdr3_nt: TGTGCCAGCAGCCGCGGGGGGTTTAAGACCCAGTACTTC; v_call: TRBV3-1/TRBV3-2; j_call: TRBJ2-5; clone_size: .; d_call: TRBD2
cdr3_aa: CASSLGLREAYYEQYF; cdr3_nt: TGTGCCAGCAGCTTAGGGTTACGAGAGGCCTATTACGAGCAGTACTTC; v_call: TRBV7-2; j_call: TRBJ2-7; clone_size: .; d_call: .
cdr3_aa: CASSPLGPSSGNTIYF; cdr3_nt: TGTGCCAGCAGCCCCCTCGGGCCGAGCTCTGGAAACACCATATATTTT; v_call: TRBV14; j_call: TRBJ1-3; clone_size: .; d_call: .
cdr3_aa: CASSVEGSRTGELFF; cdr3_nt: TGTGCCAGCAGCGTAGAAGGATCTCGGACCGGGGAGCTGTTTTTT; v_call: TRBV9; j_call: TRBJ2-2; clone_size: .; d_call: .
cdr3_aa: CAIKNPQIADTQYF; cdr3_nt: TGTGCCATCAAGAACCCCCAGATCGCAGATACGCAGTATTTT; v_call: TRBV10-3; j_call: TRBJ2-3; clone_size: .; d_call: .
cdr3_aa: CASSKQGVGDQPQHF; cdr3_nt: TGTGCCAGTAGTAAACAGGGGGTGGGGGATCAGCCCCAGCATTTT; v_call: TRBV19; j_call: TRBJ1-5; clone_size: .; d_call: TRBD1
cdr3_aa: CASSPFPGQGSYGYTF; cdr3_nt: TGTGCCAGCAGCCCATTTCCGGGACAGGGATCCTATGGCTACACCTTC; v_call: TRBV5-5; j_call: TRBJ1-2; clone_size: .; d_call: TRBD1
cdr3_aa: CASSYSKPGGTEAFF; cdr3_nt: TGTGCCAGCAGTTACTCGAAACCAGGGGGCACTGAAGCTTTCTTT; v_call: TRBV6-2/TRBV6-3; j_call: TRBJ1-1; clone_size: few; d_call: TRBD1
cdr3_aa: CASVKRGSYNSPLHF; cdr3_nt: TGTGCCAGCGTAAAAAGAGGATCCTATAATTCACCCCTCCACTTT; v_call: TRBV28; j_call: TRBJ1-6; clone_size: .; d_call: .
cdr3_aa: CASSRQGAPGTGELFF; cdr3_nt: TGCGCCAGCAGCAGACAGGGGGCCCCGGGCACCGGGGAGCTGTTTTTT; v_call: TRBV5-1; j_call: TRBJ2-2; clone_size: .; d_call: TRBD1
cdr3_aa: CASSLGGVTKETQYF; cdr3_nt: TGTGCCAGCAGCTTAGGCGGGGTAACCAAAGAGACCCAGTACTTC; v_call: TRBV7-2; j_call: TRBJ2-5; clone_size: .; d_call: .
cdr3_aa: CASSEGEWEGRTDTQYF; cdr3_nt: TGTGCCAGCAGTGAAGGAGAGTGGGAGGGCCGCACAGATACGCAGTATTTT; v_call: TRBV2; j_call: TRBJ2-3; clone_size: .; d_call: TRBD2
cdr3_aa: CASSPTPWGQNSGNTIYF; cdr3_nt: TGTGCCAGCTCACCCACCCCCTGGGGACAGAACTCTGGAAACACCATATATTTT; v_call: TRBV18; j_call: TRBJ1-3; clone_size: .; d_call: TRBD1
cdr3_aa: CASRGGSSYNEQFF; cdr3_nt: TGTGCCAGCAGAGGAGGGAGCTCCTACAATGAGCAGTTCTTC; v_call: TRBV4-2; j_call: TRBJ2-1; clone_size: .; d_call: .
cdr3_aa: CASSPRGQGQEKLFF; cdr3_nt: TGTGCCAGCAGCCCCCGCGGGCAGGGACAGGAAAAACTGTTTTTT; v_call: TRBV7-6; j_call: TRBJ1-4; clone_size: few; d_call: TRBD1
cdr3_aa: CASSPQGGTEAFF; cdr3_nt: TGTGCCAGCAGTCCTCAGGGGGGCACTGAAGCTTTCTTT; v_call: TRBV12-3/TRBV12-4; j_call: TRBJ1-1; clone_size: .; d_call: TRBD1
cdr3_aa: CASSSGKGQSNEKLFF; cdr3_nt: TGCGCCAGCAGCTCCGGTAAAGGACAGAGTAATGAAAAACTGTTTTTT; v_call: TRBV5-1; j_call: TRBJ1-4; clone_size: .; d_call: .
cdr3_aa: CASSPGTNNEKLFF; cdr3_nt: TGTGCCAGCTCACCCGGGACTAATAATGAAAAACTGTTTTTT; v_call: TRBV18; j_call: TRBJ1-4; clone_size: few; d_call: .
cdr3_aa: CATSDGGAANEKLFF; cdr3_nt: TGTGCCACCAGTGATGGGGGGGCAGCTAATGAAAAACTGTTTTTT; v_call: TRBV24-1; j_call: TRBJ1-4; clone_size: .; d_call: .
cdr3_aa: CASNDRGEQYF; cdr3_nt: TGTGCCAGTAATGACAGGGGAGAGCAGTATTTT; v_call: TRBV19; j_call: TRBJ2-3; clone_size: .; d_call: TRBD1
cdr3_aa: CASKRISGANVLTF; cdr3_nt: TGTGCCAGCAAGAGGATCTCTGGGGCCAACGTCCTGACTTTC; v_call: TRBV6-5; j_call: TRBJ2-6; clone_size: .; d_call: .
cdr3_aa: CASSPGLSTDTQYF; cdr3_nt: TGTGCCAGCAGCCCCGGACTTAGCACAGATACGCAGTATTTT; v_call: TRBV7-3; j_call: TRBJ2-3; clone_size: .; d_call: .
cdr3_aa: CASGDTRGGNQPQHF; cdr3_nt: TGTGCCAGCGGTGACACACGAGGCGGCAATCAGCCCCAGCATTTT; v_call: TRBV19; j_call: TRBJ1-5; clone_size: few; d_call: .